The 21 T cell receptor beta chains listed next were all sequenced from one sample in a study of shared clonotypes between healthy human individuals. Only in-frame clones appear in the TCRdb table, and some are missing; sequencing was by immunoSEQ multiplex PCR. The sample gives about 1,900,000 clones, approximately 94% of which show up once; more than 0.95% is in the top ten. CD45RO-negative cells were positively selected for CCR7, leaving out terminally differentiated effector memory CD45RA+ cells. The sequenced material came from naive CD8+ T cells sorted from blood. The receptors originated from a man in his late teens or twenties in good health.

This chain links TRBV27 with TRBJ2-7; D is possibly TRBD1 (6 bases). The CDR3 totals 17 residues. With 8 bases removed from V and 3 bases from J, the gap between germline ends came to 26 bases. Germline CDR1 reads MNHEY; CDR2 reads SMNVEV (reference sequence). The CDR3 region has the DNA TGTGCCAGCGCCCCTGTCAGGCCCCAGGGACAAGACTACGAGCAGTACTTC. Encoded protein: CASAPVRPQGQDYEQYF.

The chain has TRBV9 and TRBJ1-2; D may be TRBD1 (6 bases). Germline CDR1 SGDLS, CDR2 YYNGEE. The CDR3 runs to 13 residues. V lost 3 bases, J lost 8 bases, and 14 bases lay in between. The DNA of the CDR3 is TGTGCCAGCAGCGCGGAACAGGGCTGGGGCTACACCTTC. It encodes CASSAEQGWGYTF.

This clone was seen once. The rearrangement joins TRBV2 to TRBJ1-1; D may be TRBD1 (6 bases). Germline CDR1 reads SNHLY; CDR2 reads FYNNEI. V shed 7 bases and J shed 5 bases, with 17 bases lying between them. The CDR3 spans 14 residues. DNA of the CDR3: TGTGCCAGCACCGAAGGGGGGGAAGGGACTGAAGCTTTCTTT. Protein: CASTEGGEGTEAFF.

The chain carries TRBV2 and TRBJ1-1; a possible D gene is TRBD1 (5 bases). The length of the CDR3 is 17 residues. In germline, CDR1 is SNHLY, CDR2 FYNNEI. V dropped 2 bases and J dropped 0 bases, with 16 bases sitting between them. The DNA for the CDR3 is TGTGCCAGCAGTGAAACCACCGCGTGGGGGTTGAACACTGAAGCTTTCTTT. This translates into CASSETTAWGLNTEAFF. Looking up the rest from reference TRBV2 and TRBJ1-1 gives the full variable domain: EPEVTQTPSHQVTQMGQEVILRCVPISNHLYFYWYRQILGQKVEFLVSFYNNEISEKSEIFDDQFSVERPDGSNFTLKIRSTKLEDSAMYFCASSETTAWGLNTEAFFGQGTRLTVV.

This chain's CDR3 is CASSALTEKLFF. DNA for the CDR3: TGTGCCAGCAGCGCCTTAACTGAAAAACTGTTTTTT. The chain recombines TRBV28 with TRBJ1-4; D call uncertain. The CDR3 loop spans 12 amino acids. Germline CDR1 MDHEN, CDR2 SYDVKM. Trimming cost V 6 bases and J 7 bases, with 9 bases left between them.

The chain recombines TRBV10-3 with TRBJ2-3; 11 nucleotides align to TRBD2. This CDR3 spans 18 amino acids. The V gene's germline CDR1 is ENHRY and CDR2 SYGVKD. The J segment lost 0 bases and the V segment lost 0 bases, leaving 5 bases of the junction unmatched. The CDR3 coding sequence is TGTGCCATCAGTGAGTCGGATGGGACTAGCGGTAGCACAGATACGCAGTATTTT. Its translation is CAISESDGTSGSTDTQYF.

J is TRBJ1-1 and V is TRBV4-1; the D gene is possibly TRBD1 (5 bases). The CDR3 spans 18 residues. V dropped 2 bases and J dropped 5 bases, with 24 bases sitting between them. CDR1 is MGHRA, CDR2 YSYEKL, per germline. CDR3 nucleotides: TGCGCCAGCAGCCAATGGGGCCCCCACGAGGGCGCTTGGACTGAAGCTTTCTTT. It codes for CASSQWGPHEGAWTEAFF.

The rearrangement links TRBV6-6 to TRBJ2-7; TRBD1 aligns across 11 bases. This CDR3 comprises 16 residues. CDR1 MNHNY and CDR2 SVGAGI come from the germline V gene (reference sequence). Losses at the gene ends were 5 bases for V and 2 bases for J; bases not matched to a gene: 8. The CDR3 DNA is TGTGCCAGCAGTCTCCCACCGGGACAGGGGGCCTACGAGCAGTACTTC. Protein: CASSLPPGQGAYEQYF.

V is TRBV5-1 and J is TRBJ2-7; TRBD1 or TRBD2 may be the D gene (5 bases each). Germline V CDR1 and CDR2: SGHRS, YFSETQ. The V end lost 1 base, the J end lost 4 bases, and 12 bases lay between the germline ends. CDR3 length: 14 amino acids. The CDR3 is CASSLQGPRYEQYF. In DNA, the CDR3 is TGCGCCAGCAGCTTGCAGGGACCTAGATACGAGCAGTACTTC.

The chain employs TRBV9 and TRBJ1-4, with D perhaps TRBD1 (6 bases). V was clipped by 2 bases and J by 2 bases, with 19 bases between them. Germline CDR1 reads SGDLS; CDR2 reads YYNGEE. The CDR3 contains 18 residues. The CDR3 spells CASSVICRGRTTNEKLFF. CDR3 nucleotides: TGTGCCAGCAGCGTTATTTGCCGGGGGCGTACCACTAATGAAAAACTGTTTTTT.

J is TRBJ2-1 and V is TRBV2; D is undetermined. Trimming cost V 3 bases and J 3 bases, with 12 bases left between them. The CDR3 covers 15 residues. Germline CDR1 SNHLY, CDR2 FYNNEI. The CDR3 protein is CASSDTSKIYNEQFF. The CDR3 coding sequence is TGTGCCAGCAGTGATACGAGTAAGATCTACAATGAGCAGTTCTTC.

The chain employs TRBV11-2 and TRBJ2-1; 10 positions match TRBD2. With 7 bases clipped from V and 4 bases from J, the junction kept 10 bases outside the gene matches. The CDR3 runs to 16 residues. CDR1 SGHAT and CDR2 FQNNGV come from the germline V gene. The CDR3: CASTNTWTSGYNEQFF. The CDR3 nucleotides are TGTGCCAGCACCAATACTTGGACTAGCGGATACAATGAGCAGTTCTTC. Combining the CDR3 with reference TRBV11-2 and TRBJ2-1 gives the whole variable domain EAGVAQSPRYKIIEKRQSVAFWCNPISGHATLYWYQQILGQGPKLLIQFQNNGVVDDSQLPKDRFSAERLKGVDSTLKIQPAKLEDSAVYLCASTNTWTSGYNEQFFGPGTRLTVL.

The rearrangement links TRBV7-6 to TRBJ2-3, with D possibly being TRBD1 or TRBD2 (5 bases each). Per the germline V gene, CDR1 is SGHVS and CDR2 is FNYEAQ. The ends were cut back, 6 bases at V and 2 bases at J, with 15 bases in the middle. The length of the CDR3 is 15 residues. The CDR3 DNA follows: TGTGCCAGCAGTTCTACAGGACTCTTCACAGATACGCAGTATTTT. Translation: CASSSTGLFTDTQYF.

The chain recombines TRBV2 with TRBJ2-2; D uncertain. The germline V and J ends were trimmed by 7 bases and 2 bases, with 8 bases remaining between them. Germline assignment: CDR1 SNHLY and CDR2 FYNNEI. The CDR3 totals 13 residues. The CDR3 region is CASIGQNTGELFF. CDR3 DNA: TGTGCCAGCATCGGTCAAAACACCGGGGAGCTGTTTTTT.

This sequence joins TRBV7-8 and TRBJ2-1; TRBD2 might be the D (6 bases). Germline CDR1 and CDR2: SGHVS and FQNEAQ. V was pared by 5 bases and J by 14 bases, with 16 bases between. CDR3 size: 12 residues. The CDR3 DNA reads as TGTGCCAGCAGCCCCGGTAGCCGGGAGAAGTTCTTC. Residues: CASSPGSREKFF.

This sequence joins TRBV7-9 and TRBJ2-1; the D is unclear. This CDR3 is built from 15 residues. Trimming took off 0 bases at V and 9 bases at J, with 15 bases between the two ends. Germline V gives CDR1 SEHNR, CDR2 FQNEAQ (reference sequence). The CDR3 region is CASSLAAGIWGEQFF. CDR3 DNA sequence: TGTGCCAGCAGCTTAGCGGCCGGAATTTGGGGTGAGCAGTTCTTC.

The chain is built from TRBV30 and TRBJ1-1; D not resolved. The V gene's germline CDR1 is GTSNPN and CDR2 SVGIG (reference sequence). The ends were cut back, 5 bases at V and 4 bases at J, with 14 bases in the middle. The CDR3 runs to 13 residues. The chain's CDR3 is CAWAPGRGTEAFF. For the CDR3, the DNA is TGTGCCTGGGCCCCAGGTCGGGGCACTGAAGCTTTCTTT. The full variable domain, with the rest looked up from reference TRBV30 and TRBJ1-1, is SQTIHQWPATLVQPVGSPLSLECTVEGTSNPNLYWYRQAAGRGLQLLFYSVGIGQISSEVPQNLSASRPQDRQFILSSKKLLLSDSGFYLCAWAPGRGTEAFFGQGTRLTVV.

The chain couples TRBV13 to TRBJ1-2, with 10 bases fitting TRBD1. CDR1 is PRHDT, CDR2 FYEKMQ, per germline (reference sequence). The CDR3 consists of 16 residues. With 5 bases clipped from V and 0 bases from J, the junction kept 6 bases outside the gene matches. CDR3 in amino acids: CASSNSGTGANYGYTF. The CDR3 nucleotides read TGTGCCAGCAGCAACTCCGGGACAGGGGCTAACTATGGCTACACCTTC.

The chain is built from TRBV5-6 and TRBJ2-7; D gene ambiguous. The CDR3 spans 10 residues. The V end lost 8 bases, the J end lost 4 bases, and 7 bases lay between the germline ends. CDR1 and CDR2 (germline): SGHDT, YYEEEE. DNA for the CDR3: TGTGCCAGTGGGCTTTACGAGCAGTACTTC. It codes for CASGLYEQYF.

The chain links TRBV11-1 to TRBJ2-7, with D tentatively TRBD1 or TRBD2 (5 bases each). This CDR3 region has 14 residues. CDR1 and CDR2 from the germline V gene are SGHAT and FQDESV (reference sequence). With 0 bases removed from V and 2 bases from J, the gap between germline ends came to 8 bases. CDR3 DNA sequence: TGTGCCAGCAGCTTAGCGGGGGAAACCTACGAGCAGTACTTC. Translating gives CASSLAGETYEQYF. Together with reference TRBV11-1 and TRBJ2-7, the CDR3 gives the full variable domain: EAEVAQSPRYKITEKSQAVAFWCDPISGHATLYWYRQILGQGPELLVQFQDESVVDDSQLPKDRFSAERLKGVDSTLKIQPAELGDSAMYLCASSLAGETYEQYFGPGTRLTVT.

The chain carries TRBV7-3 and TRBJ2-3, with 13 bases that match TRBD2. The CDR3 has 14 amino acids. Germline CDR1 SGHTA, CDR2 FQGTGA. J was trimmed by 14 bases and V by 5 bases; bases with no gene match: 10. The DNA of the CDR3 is TGTGCCAGCAGCCCGGGGACTAGCGGGGAGACCCTGTATTTT. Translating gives CASSPGTSGETLYF.